These 7 T cell receptor beta chains were sequenced from one sample in a study of cytomegalovirus exposure and HLA in healthy donors. PCR amplification relied on 60 Vbeta primers (plus 13 Jbeta primers). TCRdb's table, derived via immunoSEQ multiplex PCR, lists solely in-frame clones and lacks some. The sample lists 150,000 to 160,000 clones; around 80% were seen once. Input material: PBMCs. All receptors come from a middle-aged woman in good health and CMV-seronegative.

The V gene is TRBV25-1, the J gene TRBJ2-1, with 8 bases aligning to TRBD2. After removal of 5 bases from V and 6 bases from J, the junction contained 6 bases not matched to a gene. Germline V gene data show CDR1 as MGHDK and CDR2 as SYGVNS. The CDR3 consists of 14 residues. CDR3 bases: TGTGCCAGCAGTCGCCGTCTAGCGGGCAATGAGCAGTTCTTC. Translating it yields CASSRRLAGNEQFF.

This chain joins TRBV5-4 and TRBJ2-6; D uncertain. Trimming removed 2 bases at V and 0 bases at J, with 6 bases between. The CDR3 is 15 amino acids. Germline CDR1 SGHNT, CDR2 YYREEE (reference sequence). The CDR3 loop reads CASSFSDSGANVLTF. The CDR3 DNA reads TGTGCCAGCAGCTTCTCAGACTCTGGGGCCAACGTCCTGACTTTC. Complete variable domain (other parts from reference TRBV5-4 and TRBJ2-6): ETGVTQSPTHLIKTRGQQVTLRCSSQSGHNTVSWYQQALGQGPQFIFQYYREEENGRGNFPPRFSGLQFPNYSSELNVNALELDDSALYLCASSFSDSGANVLTFGAGSRLTVL.

This clone was counted between two and nine times. This chain connects TRBV4-1 to TRBJ2-5; 9 nucleotides agree with TRBD2. Germline trimming cut 1 base from V and 1 base from J; bases unmatched to any gene: 10. The CDR3 runs 18 residues. Germline CDR1 reads MGHRA; CDR2 reads YSYEKL. The CDR3 nucleotides are TGCGCCAGCAGCCAAGGTATTAGCGGGGGACCCATCCAAGAGACCCAGTACTTC. It is translated as CASSQGISGGPIQETQYF.

The chain combines TRBV5-4 with TRBJ2-7; 8 bases match TRBD2. J was trimmed by 3 bases and V by 0 bases; bases with no gene match: 11. The CDR3 has 17 residues. The V gene's germline CDR1 is SGHNT and CDR2 YYREEE (reference sequence). Written as DNA, the CDR3 is TGTGCCAGCAGCTTGGTGGCGGGGGGCTGGGGGAGCTACGAGCAGTACTTC. This encodes CASSLVAGGWGSYEQYF.

This sequence joins TRBV5-1 and TRBJ2-2; tentative D call: TRBD2 (6 bases). CDR1 SGHRS and CDR2 YFSETQ come from the germline V gene. V lost 6 bases and J lost 3, with 9 bases in between. This CDR3 spans 13 amino acids. As DNA, the CDR3 is TGCGCCAGCATGGAGGGTGACACCGGGGAGCTGTTTTTT. Encoded protein: CASMEGDTGELFF.

V usage is TRBV11-3 and J usage is TRBJ1-1, with D maybe TRBD1 (5 bases). There are 15 residues in the CDR3. Germline V CDR1 and CDR2: SGHNT, YENEEA. V gave up 2 bases and J gave up 1 base, with 11 bases separating them. The CDR3 protein is CASSLSGQGNTEAFF. The CDR3, as DNA: TGTGCCAGCAGCTTATCCGGGCAGGGGAACACTGAAGCTTTCTTT.

V and J are TRBV5-1 and TRBJ1-1, with TRBD1 matching over 9 bases. This CDR3 spans 13 amino acids. V shed 3 bases and J 5 bases; nucleotides not matched to a gene: 2. CDR1 is SGHRS and CDR2 is YFSETQ in the germline V gene. DNA for the CDR3: TGCGCCAGCAGCTACAGGGGGCGGACTGAAGCTTTCTTT. Translated, it gives CASSYRGRTEAFF.